Listed below are T cell receptor beta chains from one sample, sequenced in a study of shared clonotypes between healthy human individuals. Assay used: immunoSEQ multiplex PCR; TCRdb lists only in-frame clones, some missing. The profile covers about 2.5 million clones, with about 90% appearing a single time and about 0.41% taken by the ten largest. Source material: naive CD4+ T cells from PBMCs. All receptors derive from a man aged 18 to 30 in good health. Some clones in this sample may be carry-over from other donors' samples. The CDR3 runs from the conserved cysteine through the conserved F or W. Fields, in order: J gene, clone size, V gene, D gene, CDR3 length, CDR3 DNA, CDR3 protein. A D gene is named only where the DNA matches it firmly. The listing skips clone size in some rows; elsewhere it reads once, few, many or a size class.

TRBJ2-1 . TRBV19 TRBD2 19 TGTGCCAGTAGTACAGACAGCCGTTTCTTCGCGGGAGGAAGGGATGAGCAGTTCTTC CASSTDSRFFAGGRDEQFF
TRBJ1-2 . TRBV28 . 15 TGTGCCAGCAGTTTAAGGGACTCTAGAGTGGGGGGCTACACCTTC CASSLRDSRVGGYTF
TRBJ2-5 . TRBV2 TRBD2 16 TGTGCCAGCCGCGGACTAGCGGGCCCAACACCAGAGACCCAGTACTTC CASRGLAGPTPETQYF
TRBJ2-7 once TRBV18 . 13 TGTGCCAGCTCACCCCATCCCTCCTACGAGCAGTACTTC CASSPHPSYEQYF
TRBJ2-3 . TRBV11-2 . 10 TGTGCCAGCAGCAAAGATACGCAGTATTTT CASSKDTQYF
TRBJ1-5 . TRBV5-1 . 15 TGCGCCAGCAGCCCGTCCGGCGGGGGCAATCAGCCCCAGCATTTT CASSPSGGGNQPQHF
TRBJ2-6 . TRBV10-3 TRBD2 16 TGTGCCATCAGCGGTCTAGCGGGAGCCGGGGCCAACGTCCTGACTTTC CAISGLAGAGANVLTF
TRBJ2-2 . TRBV7-3 . 14 TGTGCCAGCAGCCCACGACCCATCACCGGGGAGCTGTTTTTT CASSPRPITGELFF
TRBJ2-2 . TRBV4-1 . 14 TGCGCCAGCAGCCCCGGGGGGCTGGGCGGGGAGCTGTTTTTT CASSPGGLGGELFF
TRBJ1-3 . TRBV6-5 . 13 TGTGCCAGCAGAGCCGGGCCCCGAAACACCATATATTTT CASRAGPRNTIYF
TRBJ2-3 . TRBV2 . 14 TGTGCCAGCAAAACAGACTCTAGCACAGATACGCAGTATTTT CASKTDSSTDTQYF
TRBJ2-7 . TRBV7-9 TRBD1 14 TGTGCCAGCAGCTTCTGGACAGGGGCCTACGAGCAGTACTTC CASSFWTGAYEQYF
TRBJ2-7 once TRBV18 TRBD1 15 TGTGCCAGCTCTCCCGGACAGGGGGGAATCTACGAGCAGTACTTC CASSPGQGGIYEQYF
TRBJ2-7 . TRBV9 TRBD2 14 TGTGCCAGCAGCGCGGGACTAGCGGCCTACGAGCAGTACTTC CASSAGLAAYEQYF
TRBJ2-1 . TRBV11-2 TRBD2 15 TGTGCCAGCAGCCGAACTAGCGGGAGTACGGATGAGCAGTTCTTC CASSRTSGSTDEQFF